Below are 32 T cell receptor beta chains sequenced from a single sample in a study of a mutant IDH1 vaccine in newly diagnosed glioma. The time point here: week 5, during vaccination. All doses held 300 ug of mutant IDH1 20-mer peptide, with topical imiquimod. The assay was immunoSEQ multiplex PCR, and TCRdb's table has in-frame clones only and misses some. The sample lists nearly 55,000 clones; around 81% were seen once. Antigens for these TCRs are unknown. Material: PBMCs, obtained from a glioma patient whose treatment included an IDH1 peptide vaccine. The receptors shown here come from a man younger than 45 with glioma.

The chain joins TRBV9 to TRBJ1-3; TRBD1 is a possible D gene (6 bases). The CDR3 totals 15 residues. Per germline, CDR1 SGDLS and CDR2 YYNGEE. The ends were cut back, 8 bases at V and 2 bases at J, with 17 bases in the middle. CDR3 loop: CASSDSPGPGNTIYF. The CDR3 coding sequence is TGTGCCAGTTCGGACAGCCCGGGACCTGGAAACACCATATATTTT.

A few counts support this clone. The chain is built from TRBV4-2 and TRBJ1-1; 12 positions agree with TRBD1. CDR1 is LGHNA, CDR2 YNFKEQ, per germline. The CDR3 runs to 16 residues. The V gene end was trimmed by 4 bases and the J gene end by 0 bases; junction bases not matched to a gene: 3. The CDR3 spells CASSRDRGQLNTEAFF. The CDR3 DNA sequence: TGTGCCAGCAGCCGGGACAGGGGGCAATTGAACACTGAAGCTTTCTTT.

The chain joins TRBV7-9 to TRBJ2-1; weak D call: TRBD1 (6 bases). CDR3 size: 13 residues. Trimming stripped 2 bases from V and 9 bases from J, with 11 bases between. CDR1 and CDR2 from the germline V gene are SEHNR and FQNEAQ (reference sequence). CDR3 DNA: TGTGCCAGCAGCTTACTGGGGGCGGGTGAGCAGTTCTTC. It specifies CASSLLGAGEQFF.

The chain is built from TRBV5-6 and TRBJ2-5; D is tentatively TRBD1 or TRBD2 (5 bases each). This CDR3 comprises 16 residues. Deletions cut 4 bases from V and 9 bases from J, with 25 bases between. Per the germline V gene, CDR1 is SGHDT and CDR2 is YYEEEE. CDR3 protein: CASSRLIGQGWAAQYF. In nucleotides, the CDR3 is TGTGCCAGCAGCCGACTAATCGGACAAGGGTGGGCGGCCCAGTACTTC.

Only one count was recorded for this clone. The chain joins TRBV11-2 to TRBJ1-5; a weak D match, TRBD1 (6 bases). V was pared by 6 bases and J by 1 base, with 13 bases between. The length of the CDR3 is 15 residues. Germline CDR1 SGHAT, CDR2 FQNNGV. CDR3 coding DNA: TGTGCCAGCAGTAAGAACAGGGCAAGCAATCAGCCCCAGCATTTT. This encodes CASSKNRASNQPQHF.

This rearrangement joins TRBV4-1 to TRBJ1-4, with D possibly being TRBD1 (6 bases). There are 14 residues in the CDR3. Germline V gene data show CDR1 as MGHRA and CDR2 as YSYEKL. V was trimmed by 6 bases and J by 8 bases, leaving 16 bases between them. This CDR3 reads CASRPTGYDEKLFF. In DNA, the CDR3 is TGCGCCAGCAGGCCTACAGGGTATGACGAAAAACTGTTTTTT.

This clone was seen only once. The chain's CDR3 is CASGTGQPQHF. The CDR3 DNA sequence: TGTGCCAGCGGCACCGGTCAGCCCCAGCATTTT. The J gene is TRBJ1-5, the V gene TRBV6-1; D unclear. The CDR3 contains 11 residues. The V gene lost 8 bases and the J gene lost 6 bases, with 8 bases spanning the gap. Germline CDR1 and CDR2: MNHNS and SASEGT.

This clone has a handful of counts. The sample carries other DNA sequences with the same CDR3. This chain uses TRBV5-1 with TRBJ1-5, with D uncertain. The CDR3 has 13 residues. CDR1 and CDR2 from the germline V gene are SGHRS and YFSETQ. Trimming took off 0 bases at V and 6 bases at J, with 7 bases between the two ends. The CDR3 coding sequence is TGCGCCAGCAGCTTGGTCGAAGGTCAGCCCCAGCATTTT. This translates into CASSLVEGQPQHF.

V and J are TRBV10-2 and TRBJ1-5, with D perhaps TRBD1 (5 bases). From germline, CDR1 is WSHSY and CDR2 SAAADI. This CDR3 is built from 15 residues. The V and J ends lost 6 bases and 1 base respectively, with 13 bases between them. The CDR3 is CASRDEGASNQPQHF. In DNA, the CDR3 is TGCGCCAGCAGAGATGAAGGGGCCAGCAATCAGCCCCAGCATTTT.

V and J are TRBV5-1 and TRBJ2-7, with D maybe TRBD1 (6 bases). This CDR3 region has 18 residues. V lost 4 bases to trimming and J lost 1 base, with 24 bases between them. Germline lookup yields CDR1 SGHRS and CDR2 YFSETQ. CDR3 nucleotides: TGCGCCAGCAGCCCCGGATACAGGGCCCCCTTTCGGTCCTACGAGCAGTACTTC. It translates to CASSPGYRAPFRSYEQYF. Full variable domain (outside the CDR3, taken from reference TRBV5-1 and TRBJ2-7): KAGVTQTPRYLIKTRGQQVTLSCSPISGHRSVSWYQQTPGQGLQFLFEYFSETQRNKGNFPGRFSGRQFSNSRSEMNVSTLELGDSALYLCASSPGYRAPFRSYEQYFGPGTRLTVT.

V gene TRBV13 combines with J gene TRBJ1-1; D possibly corresponds to TRBD1 (5 bases). This CDR3 is built from 15 residues. V was shortened by 2 bases and J by 1 base, with 11 bases between the two germline ends. Germline CDR1 PRHDT, CDR2 FYEKMQ (reference sequence). The CDR3 spells CASSLRGRANTEAFF. The CDR3 coding sequence is TGTGCCAGCAGCTTAAGGGGCAGAGCGAACACTGAAGCTTTCTTT.

The chain combines TRBV18 with TRBJ2-1; TRBD2 agrees at 7 bases. Germline assignment: CDR1 KGHSH and CDR2 LQKENI. The V and J ends lost 6 bases and 8 bases, in that order; junction bases with no gene match: 13. This CDR3 has 15 amino acids. CDR3 DNA: TGTGCCAGCTCGCACCGACCCCCGGGAGGCGATGAGCAGTTCTTC. Translation gives CASSHRPPGGDEQFF. The entire variable domain, with the rest obtained from reference TRBV18 and TRBJ2-1, is as follows: NAGVMQNPRHLVRRRGQEARLRCSPMKGHSHVYWYRQLPEEGLKFMVYLQKENIIDESGMPKERFSAEFPKEGPSILRIQQVVRGDSAAYFCASSHRPPGGDEQFFGPGTRLTVL.

The rearrangement uses TRBV27 and TRBJ2-7; possible D gene TRBD1, 6 bases. CDR1 and CDR2 (germline): MNHEY, SMNVEV (reference sequence). Deletions cut 3 bases from V and 6 bases from J, with 12 bases between. The CDR3 sequence is 13 residues long. In nucleotides, the CDR3 is TGTGCCAGCAGTTTGTCACAGGGATCCGAGCAGTACTTC. Protein sequence: CASSLSQGSEQYF.

V gene TRBV19 combines with J gene TRBJ1-4, with unresolved D. This CDR3 spans 14 amino acids. V shed 4 bases and J shed 4 bases, with 10 bases lying between them. Germline values: CDR1 LNHDA, CDR2 SQIVND (reference sequence). In DNA, the CDR3 is TGTGCCAGTAGTACCGGACGGCTTAATGAAAAACTGTTTTTT. It encodes CASSTGRLNEKLFF.

This sequence joins TRBV5-6 and TRBJ2-3, with 9 bases lining up with TRBD1. V gave up 1 base and J gave up 4 bases; unmatched junction bases: 7. Per germline, CDR1 SGHDT and CDR2 YYEEEE. The CDR3 has 16 residues. As DNA, the CDR3 is TGTGCCAGCAGCTTGAGGACAGGGGTAGCCGCAGATACGCAGTATTTT. It codes for CASSLRTGVAADTQYF.

This clone appeared once. This chain joins TRBV5-1 and TRBJ1-3; D is undetermined. The germline V gene has CDR1 SGHRS and CDR2 YFSETQ. The CDR3 loop spans 16 amino acids. The ends were cut back, 6 bases at V and 0 bases at J, with 16 bases in the middle. CDR3 in amino acids: CASTATWVSSGNTIYF. CDR3 DNA sequence: TGCGCCAGCACCGCGACATGGGTTAGCTCTGGAAACACCATATATTTT.

The chain couples TRBV10-2 to TRBJ2-7; D not resolved. The CDR3 covers 12 residues. Germline lookup yields CDR1 WSHSY and CDR2 SAAADI. V lost 3 bases and J 3 bases, leaving 6 bases between the germline ends. For the CDR3, the DNA is TGCGCCAGCAGTGAAGGGATCTACGAGCAGTACTTC. Amino acid sequence: CASSEGIYEQYF.

V and J are TRBV7-6 and TRBJ2-5; the D call may be TRBD1 or TRBD2 (5 bases each). Germline CDR1 reads SGHVS; CDR2 reads FNYEAQ. V lost 2 bases and J lost 5, with 18 bases in between. This CDR3 has 16 amino acids. The CDR3 spells CASSLTDEGPPETQYF. For the CDR3, the DNA is TGTGCCAGCAGCTTAACTGACGAGGGGCCTCCCGAGACCCAGTACTTC.

This clone showed up just once. The V gene is TRBV7-2, the J gene TRBJ1-5; D perhaps matches TRBD1 (5 bases). This CDR3 has 15 residues. V was shortened by 3 bases and J by 1 base, with 10 bases between the two germline ends. Germline CDR1 reads SGHTA; CDR2 reads FQGNSA. DNA for the CDR3: TGTGCCAGCAGCTTTGGGACCTGGAGCAATCAGCCCCAGCATTTT. Protein product: CASSFGTWSNQPQHF.

The table lists this clone with a few counts. V is TRBV29-1 and J is TRBJ1-1, with D unresolved. V was pared by 1 base and J by 3 bases, with 6 bases between. The CDR3 has 12 amino acids. Germline lookup yields CDR1 SQVTM and CDR2 ANQGSEA. CDR3 protein: CSVEVAYTEAFF. DNA of the CDR3: TGCAGCGTTGAAGTCGCGTACACTGAAGCTTTCTTT.

V gene TRBV5-1 combines with J gene TRBJ2-2, with D perhaps TRBD1 (5 bases). Trimming cost V 3 bases and J 4 bases, with 13 bases left between them. Germline loops: CDR1 SGHRS, CDR2 YFSETQ. The CDR3 runs to 15 residues. The CDR3 sequence: CASSYHRTGTGELFF. The CDR3 DNA sequence: TGCGCCAGCAGCTACCACAGGACGGGCACCGGGGAGCTGTTTTTT. The entire variable domain, with the rest obtained from reference TRBV5-1 and TRBJ2-2, is as follows: KAGVTQTPRYLIKTRGQQVTLSCSPISGHRSVSWYQQTPGQGLQFLFEYFSETQRNKGNFPGRFSGRQFSNSRSEMNVSTLELGDSALYLCASSYHRTGTGELFFGEGSRLTVL.

This chain links TRBV7-9 with TRBJ1-2; D unresolved. There are 12 residues in the CDR3. Trimming pared 1 base from V and 2 bases from J, leaving 2 bases between. The V gene's germline CDR1 is SEHNR and CDR2 FQNEAQ (reference sequence). CDR3: CASSLENYGYTF. CDR3 sequence (DNA): TGTGCCAGCAGCTTAGAAAACTATGGCTACACCTTC.

The chain employs TRBV11-2 and TRBJ2-7, with D maybe TRBD2 (5 bases). Per the germline V gene, CDR1 is SGHAT and CDR2 is FQNNGV. V lost 5 bases to trimming and J lost 11 bases, with 22 bases between them. This CDR3 has 14 amino acids. The CDR3 coding sequence is TGTGCCAGCAGCCTTCCCCCCCGGGGTTCCGGTGAGTACTTC. Translating gives CASSLPPRGSGEYF.

This chain connects TRBV5-1 to TRBJ2-7; 7 positions agree with TRBD1. V trimming: 3 bases; J trimming: 4 bases; junction bases outside the gene matches: 7. Per the germline V gene, CDR1 is SGHRS and CDR2 is YFSETQ. The CDR3 spans 14 residues. The CDR3 bases are TGCGCCAGCAGCTACCGACAGGGCCCATACGAGCAGTACTTC. Protein: CASSYRQGPYEQYF.

This chain links TRBV27 with TRBJ1-1; a weak D match, TRBD1 (6 bases). V was shortened by 5 bases and J by 3 bases, with 22 bases between the two germline ends. The CDR3 loop spans 17 amino acids. CDR1 and CDR2 from the germline V gene are MNHEY and SMNVEV (reference sequence). This CDR3 is CASSLDGGYGRYTEAFF. The CDR3 DNA follows: TGTGCCAGCAGTCTCGACGGGGGCTACGGTAGGTACACTGAAGCTTTCTTT.

The rearrangement joins TRBV7-8 to TRBJ2-7, with 7 nucleotides matching TRBD2. CDR3 length: 14 amino acids. Germline V gene sequence: CDR1 SGHVS, CDR2 FQNEAQ. The trim removed 6 bases at V and 0 bases at J, leaving 5 bases unmatched. The CDR3 spells CASSTRDYSYEQYF. CDR3 sequence (DNA): TGTGCCAGCAGTACCCGGGACTACTCCTACGAGCAGTACTTC.

V is TRBV2 and J is TRBJ2-7; D is perhaps TRBD1 (5 bases). V lost 4 bases, J lost 3 bases, and 7 bases lay in between. CDR3 length equals 12 residues. The germline V gene encodes CDR1 SNHLY and CDR2 FYNNEI. CDR3 nucleotide sequence: TGTGCCAGCAGTGGGGGCAGCTACGAGCAGTACTTC. Amino acids: CASSGGSYEQYF.

The genes are TRBV6-1 and TRBJ2-5; TRBD1 matches at 7 bases. Unmatched junction bases numbered 15, after V lost 9 bases and J lost 5 bases. This CDR3 region has 15 residues. Germline CDR1 and CDR2: MNHNS and SASEGT. In nucleotides, the CDR3 is TGTGCCAGTTTATTAGCTAGGGGGCGTGAGGAGACCCAGTACTTC. Protein sequence: CASLLARGREETQYF.

The rearrangement links TRBV11-2 to TRBJ2-7; TRBD1 agrees at 7 bases. J lost 0 bases, V lost 1 base, and 6 bases had no gene match. Germline-derived CDR1 and CDR2 are SGHAT and FQNNGV. The CDR3 has 16 amino acids. The CDR3 DNA reads TGTGCCAGCAGCTTAGTGACAGGGCCGAGCTCCTACGAGCAGTACTTC. It encodes CASSLVTGPSSYEQYF.

This chain connects TRBV2 to TRBJ2-3; 11 nucleotides line up with TRBD2. Germline V gene sequence: CDR1 SNHLY, CDR2 FYNNEI. The CDR3 has 19 residues. The ends lost 5 bases at V and 2 bases at J; junction bases unmatched: 15. Here the CDR3 DNA reads TGTGCCAGCAGTCCCAAGCCTAGCGGGGGGTTGCGACTCACAGATACGCAGTATTTT. This gives the protein CASSPKPSGGLRLTDTQYF.

The chain is built from TRBV6-5 and TRBJ2-3; 10 bases fit TRBD2. This CDR3 region has 15 residues. V lost 5 bases and J lost 7; bases outside the gene matches: 9. From germline, CDR1 is MNHEY and CDR2 SVGAGI. CDR3 loop: CASSPESGGANTQYF. The CDR3 DNA follows: TGTGCCAGCAGTCCGGAGAGCGGGGGGGCCAATACGCAGTATTTT.

This clone was seen more than once but under ten times. The V gene is TRBV4-2, the J gene TRBJ1-2; weak D call: TRBD1 (6 bases). Per germline, CDR1 LGHNA and CDR2 YNFKEQ. The CDR3 extends over 15 amino acids. Trimming removed 3 bases from V and 6 bases from J, with 17 bases in between. The CDR3 protein is CASSHPGHLRDGYTF. CDR3 nucleotides: TGTGCCAGCAGCCACCCGGGACACTTGAGGGATGGCTACACCTTC.